Listed below are T cell receptor beta chains from one sample, sequenced in a study of blood T cell repertoires in COVID-19. The repertoire was sequenced with immunoSEQ multiplex PCR; TCRdb's copy has only in-frame clones and lacks some. This table holds some 120,000 clones, around 70% found once. The sequencing input was peripheral blood. These receptors were obtained from an elderly man with COVID-19, enrolled during active disease. Both conserved end residues are part of each CDR3. Fields, in order: clone size, J gene, D gene, V gene, CDR3 protein, CDR3 DNA. A D gene is named only where the DNA matches it firmly. The size field is filled for only some rows; it gives once, few, many or a size class.

clone_size: .; j_call: TRBJ1-6; d_call: .; v_call: TRBV6-5; cdr3_aa: CASSPSRGFLHF; cdr3_nt: TGTGCCAGCAGTCCATCCAGGGGATTTCTCCACTTT
clone_size: few; j_call: TRBJ2-7; d_call: .; v_call: TRBV29-1; cdr3_aa: CSVEERNRGEQYF; cdr3_nt: TGCAGCGTTGAAGAAAGGAACCGGGGCGAGCAGTACTTC
clone_size: .; j_call: TRBJ2-7; d_call: TRBD1; v_call: TRBV7-9; cdr3_aa: CASSLVRTGLADEQYF; cdr3_nt: TGTGCCAGCAGCTTAGTGCGGACAGGGTTGGCGGACGAGCAGTACTTC
clone_size: .; j_call: TRBJ2-7; d_call: .; v_call: TRBV11-2; cdr3_aa: CASSLGRVSYEQYF; cdr3_nt: TGTGCCAGCAGCTTAGGGAGGGTGTCCTACGAGCAGTACTTC
clone_size: few; j_call: TRBJ2-1; d_call: TRBD1; v_call: TRBV7-8; cdr3_aa: CASSSVQGAIDEQFF; cdr3_nt: TGTGCCAGCAGCTCCGTCCAGGGGGCCATCGATGAGCAGTTCTTC
clone_size: once; j_call: TRBJ1-1; d_call: .; v_call: TRBV18; cdr3_aa: CASSPGRGLGAFF; cdr3_nt: TGTGCCAGCTCACCAGGACGGGGGTTAGGAGCTTTCTTT
clone_size: .; j_call: TRBJ2-3; d_call: TRBD2; v_call: TRBV11-2; cdr3_aa: CASTVGGADTQYF; cdr3_nt: TGTGCCAGCACCGTGGGGGGGGCAGATACGCAGTATTTT
clone_size: .; j_call: TRBJ1-2; d_call: TRBD1; v_call: TRBV12-3/TRBV12-4; cdr3_aa: CASSYRDSNGYTF; cdr3_nt: TGTGCCAGCAGTTACCGGGACAGCAATGGCTACACCTTC
clone_size: .; j_call: TRBJ1-1; d_call: .; v_call: TRBV30; cdr3_aa: CAWSVRDGTEAFF; cdr3_nt: TGTGCCTGGAGTGTAAGAGATGGCACTGAAGCTTTCTTT
clone_size: .; j_call: TRBJ2-3; d_call: .; v_call: TRBV6-5; cdr3_aa: CASRRSSSTDTQYF; cdr3_nt: TGTGCCAGCAGGAGGAGCTCTAGCACAGATACGCAGTATTTT
clone_size: few; j_call: TRBJ2-2; d_call: TRBD1; v_call: TRBV4-2; cdr3_aa: CASSQGQGGDTGELFF; cdr3_nt: TGTGCCAGCAGCCAAGGACAGGGGGGAGACACCGGGGAGCTGTTTTTT
clone_size: .; j_call: TRBJ1-2; d_call: TRBD1; v_call: TRBV3-1/TRBV3-2; cdr3_aa: CASSFGQGNRYGYTF; cdr3_nt: TGTGCCAGCAGCTTCGGACAGGGAAACCGCTATGGCTACACCTTC
clone_size: .; j_call: TRBJ1-6; d_call: TRBD1; v_call: TRBV28; cdr3_aa: CASTNWDRANSPLHF; cdr3_nt: TGTGCCAGCACCAACTGGGACAGGGCTAATTCACCCCTCCACTTT
clone_size: .; j_call: TRBJ2-3; d_call: TRBD2; v_call: TRBV28; cdr3_aa: CASSSAGEGTDTQYF; cdr3_nt: TGTGCCAGCAGTTCTGCGGGAGAAGGCACAGATACGCAGTATTTT
clone_size: .; j_call: TRBJ1-5; d_call: .; v_call: TRBV27; cdr3_aa: CASSFGRGRNQPQHF; cdr3_nt: TGTGCCAGCAGTTTCGGGCGGGGGCGCAATCAGCCCCAGCATTTT
clone_size: once; j_call: TRBJ1-1; d_call: .; v_call: TRBV5-1; cdr3_aa: CASSLGAGGDTEAFF; cdr3_nt: TGCGCCAGCAGCTTGGGGGCCGGGGGAGACACTGAAGCTTTCTTT
clone_size: .; j_call: TRBJ2-7; d_call: .; v_call: TRBV3-1/TRBV3-2; cdr3_aa: CASSQSIESGQYF; cdr3_nt: TGTGCCAGCAGCCAGTCCATTGAGAGCGGGCAGTACTTC
clone_size: .; j_call: TRBJ2-4; d_call: .; v_call: TRBV28; cdr3_aa: CASSLSIFVTGKNIQYF; cdr3_nt: TGTGCCAGCAGCCTCTCCATTTTTGTTACGGGCAAAAACATTCAGTACTTC
clone_size: .; j_call: TRBJ2-7; d_call: .; v_call: TRBV6-2/TRBV6-3; cdr3_aa: CASSYGAQGYEQYF; cdr3_nt: TGTGCCAGCAGTTACGGTGCCCAGGGTTACGAGCAGTACTTC
clone_size: .; j_call: TRBJ2-7; d_call: .; v_call: TRBV7-2; cdr3_aa: CASSLAGQGYEQYF; cdr3_nt: TGTGCCAGCAGCTTAGCGGGCCAGGGCTACGAGCAGTACTTC
clone_size: .; j_call: TRBJ1-6; d_call: TRBD1; v_call: TRBV28; cdr3_aa: CASSTPSGTAPNSGSSYNSPLHF; cdr3_nt: TGTGCCAGCAGTACTCCGTCGGGGACAGCTCCTAATAGTGGCAGCTCCTATAATTCACCCCTCCACTTT
clone_size: once; j_call: TRBJ1-1; d_call: TRBD1; v_call: TRBV5-1; cdr3_aa: CASSLTDRGGTEAFF; cdr3_nt: TGCGCCAGCAGCCTAACCGACAGGGGCGGCACTGAAGCTTTCTTT
clone_size: once; j_call: TRBJ2-5; d_call: TRBD2; v_call: TRBV5-8; cdr3_aa: CASSLGSLAGSTETQYF; cdr3_nt: TGTGCCAGCAGCTTGGGATCCTTAGCGGGAAGTACGGAGACCCAGTACTTC
clone_size: .; j_call: TRBJ2-3; d_call: .; v_call: TRBV18; cdr3_aa: CASSPEGVGADTQYF; cdr3_nt: TGTGCCAGCTCCCCCGAGGGGGTGGGCGCAGATACGCAGTATTTT
clone_size: .; j_call: TRBJ2-5; d_call: TRBD2; v_call: TRBV5-4; cdr3_aa: CASSPRVGGQETQYF; cdr3_nt: TGTGCCAGCAGCCCGAGGGTCGGGGGGCAAGAGACCCAGTACTTC
clone_size: .; j_call: TRBJ2-1; d_call: .; v_call: TRBV6-2/TRBV6-3; cdr3_aa: CASSQWTSQVNEQFF; cdr3_nt: TGTGCCAGCAGCCAGTGGACATCACAGGTGAATGAGCAGTTCTTC
clone_size: once; j_call: TRBJ1-2; d_call: TRBD1; v_call: TRBV6-5; cdr3_aa: CASSYGPGGVNGYTF; cdr3_nt: TGTGCCAGCAGTTACGGGCCAGGGGGCGTGAATGGCTACACCTTC
clone_size: few; j_call: TRBJ2-1; d_call: .; v_call: TRBV13; cdr3_aa: CASSPKEWLAKEQFF; cdr3_nt: TGTGCCAGCAGCCCCAAGGAGTGGCTAGCCAAGGAGCAGTTCTTC
clone_size: .; j_call: TRBJ2-2; d_call: .; v_call: TRBV11-2; cdr3_aa: CASSLAWNTGELFF; cdr3_nt: TGTGCCAGCAGCTTAGCCTGGAACACCGGGGAGCTGTTTTTT
clone_size: .; j_call: TRBJ2-3; d_call: TRBD2; v_call: TRBV7-9; cdr3_aa: CASSRSGRGRDTQYF; cdr3_nt: TGTGCCAGCAGCCGTAGCGGGAGGGGAAGAGATACGCAGTATTTT
clone_size: few; j_call: TRBJ2-3; d_call: TRBD1; v_call: TRBV3-1/TRBV3-2; cdr3_aa: CASSTPPGQGADTQYF; cdr3_nt: TGTGCCAGCAGCACTCCCCCGGGACAGGGGGCAGATACGCAGTATTTT
clone_size: .; j_call: TRBJ1-4; d_call: .; v_call: TRBV28; cdr3_aa: CASSLKTADEKLFF; cdr3_nt: TGTGCCAGCAGTTTAAAGACCGCGGATGAAAAACTGTTTTTT
clone_size: .; j_call: TRBJ2-5; d_call: .; v_call: TRBV24-1; cdr3_aa: CATSDPSVGGETQYF; cdr3_nt: TGTGCCACCAGTGATCCTAGCGTGGGAGGAGAGACCCAGTACTTC
clone_size: .; j_call: TRBJ2-7; d_call: TRBD2; v_call: TRBV7-2; cdr3_aa: CASCLAGLISEEQYF; cdr3_nt: TGTGCCAGCTGCTTAGCGGGACTAATTTCGGAAGAGCAGTACTTC
clone_size: .; j_call: TRBJ2-1; d_call: TRBD2; v_call: TRBV6-5; cdr3_aa: CASIREDNEQFF; cdr3_nt: TGTGCCAGCATACGGGAGGACAATGAGCAGTTCTTC
clone_size: once; j_call: TRBJ1-1; d_call: TRBD1; v_call: TRBV6-6; cdr3_aa: CASSLLGQGGTVWTEAFF; cdr3_nt: TGTGCCAGCAGTCTCCTGGGACAGGGGGGAACGGTGTGGACTGAAGCTTTCTTT
clone_size: .; j_call: TRBJ1-6; d_call: .; v_call: TRBV6-5; cdr3_aa: CASSRTEDNSPLHF; cdr3_nt: TGTGCCAGCAGTCGGACGGAGGATAATTCACCCCTCCACTTT
clone_size: .; j_call: TRBJ1-1; d_call: .; v_call: TRBV19; cdr3_aa: CATLGGQAFF; cdr3_nt: TGTGCCACCCTAGGGGGTCAAGCTTTCTTT
clone_size: once; j_call: TRBJ2-2; d_call: TRBD1; v_call: TRBV12-5; cdr3_aa: CASGLLQGNAGELFF; cdr3_nt: TGTGCTAGTGGTTTGTTACAGGGGAATGCCGGGGAGCTGTTTTTT
clone_size: .; j_call: TRBJ1-6; d_call: TRBD1; v_call: TRBV9; cdr3_aa: CASSAGQGGNSPLHF; cdr3_nt: TGTGCCAGCAGCGCCGGACAGGGAGGTAATTCACCCCTCCACTTT
clone_size: .; j_call: TRBJ2-7; d_call: TRBD1; v_call: TRBV5-1; cdr3_aa: CASSPGQGLLIEQYF; cdr3_nt: TGCGCCAGCAGCCCCGGACAGGGACTCCTAATCGAGCAGTACTTC
clone_size: .; j_call: TRBJ2-5; d_call: .; v_call: TRBV20-1; cdr3_aa: CSVGVGETQYF; cdr3_nt: TGCAGTGTAGGGGTTGGGGAGACCCAGTACTTC
clone_size: once; j_call: TRBJ2-3; d_call: TRBD2; v_call: TRBV5-6; cdr3_aa: CASSTILDRDYSTDTQYF; cdr3_nt: TGTGCCAGCAGCACCATATTGGACCGGGACTATAGCACAGATACGCAGTATTTT
clone_size: .; j_call: TRBJ2-7; d_call: TRBD1; v_call: TRBV18; cdr3_aa: CASSLQTGSYEQYF; cdr3_nt: TGTGCCAGCTCACTTCAGACAGGGAGCTACGAGCAGTACTTC
clone_size: .; j_call: TRBJ1-5; d_call: TRBD1; v_call: TRBV6-1; cdr3_aa: CASSDLYGQGLSSNQPQHF; cdr3_nt: TGTGCCAGCAGTGATCTTTATGGACAGGGCTTGTCTAGCAATCAGCCCCAGCATTTT